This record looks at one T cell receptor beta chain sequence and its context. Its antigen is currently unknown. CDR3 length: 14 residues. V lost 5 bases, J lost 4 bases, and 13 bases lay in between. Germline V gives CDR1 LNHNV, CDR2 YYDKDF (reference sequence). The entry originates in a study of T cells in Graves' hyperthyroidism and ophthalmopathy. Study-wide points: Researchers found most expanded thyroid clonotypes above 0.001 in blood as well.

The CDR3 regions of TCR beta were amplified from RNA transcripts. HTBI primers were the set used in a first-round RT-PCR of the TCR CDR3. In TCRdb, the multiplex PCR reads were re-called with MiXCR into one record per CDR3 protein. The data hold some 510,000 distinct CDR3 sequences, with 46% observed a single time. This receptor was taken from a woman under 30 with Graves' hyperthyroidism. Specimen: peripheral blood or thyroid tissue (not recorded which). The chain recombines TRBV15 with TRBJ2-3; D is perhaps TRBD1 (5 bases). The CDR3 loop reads CATSDQGAADTQYF. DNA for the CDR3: TGTGCCACCAGCGATCAAGGGGCCGCAGATACGCAGTATTTT.